This paragraph covers one TCR beta chain sequence. It lacks a known antigen. The record has no base qualities; no much larger clone is one base away. The immunoSEQ Assay was used to sequence TCRbeta CDR3 regions. After extraction, genomic DNA underwent amplification by bias-controlled multiplex PCR, followed by high-throughput sequencing. Under the source paper's analysis protocol: To quantify the absolute abundance of every unique TCRbeta CDR3 region, sequences were collapsed and filtered. T cell fraction was estimated by normalization of TCRbeta template counts to usable DNA, with usable DNA being measured through amplification of reference genes present in all nucleated cells. Repertoire TCRs were annotated as SARS-CoV-2-specific when V gene, CDR3 amino acid sequence and J gene were exactly matched to a known reactive TCR set. The reference SARS-CoV-2 TCR set came from MIRA and was filtered for enrichment in COVID-19-positive ImmuneCODE repertoires, removing public or cross-reactive TCRs. Drawing on the MIRA antigens, annotated TCRs were analysed further at the level of specific ORF or position within ORF. Breadth was defined as annotated unique rearrangements over total unique productive rearrangements; depth was the summed frequency of those rearrangements. Two-sided Wilcoxon rank-sum tests were used to compare TCR breadth between groups. The clones in this table, taken by TCRdb from immuneACCESS, are in-frame only. Not every clone is retained; where verified, under half of the shortfall comes from an unresolved V gene, and the cause of the rest is unknown. D and trimming were read from the DNA, whereas the V and J calls and clone size are those reported in that table. Counted in this sample were a few hundred thousand clones; roughly 91% of them appeared once. Roughly 3.1% of the sample belongs to the ten largest clones.

The record originates from a study of Ad26.COV2.S vaccination and SARS-CoV-2 variants (dated by TCRdb to the early 2020s). In the study overall: Donors in the vaccine arm were drawn from COV1001, a multicentre, randomized, double-blind, placebo-controlled phase I-IIa trial testing Ad26.COV2.S in healthy adults. Investigators did not know the trial group allocation while performing experiments and assessing outcomes. TCRbeta repertoire sequencing was used to assess the specificity and breadth of SARS-CoV-2-reactive T cell receptors after Ad26.COV2.S vaccination. A total of some 30 samples were included in the TCR-sequenced set, comprising about 20 Ad26.COV2.S vaccine recipients, 5 placebo recipients and 8 SARS-CoV-2 convalescent individuals. Trial participants were randomized into five groups of five: low-dose or high-dose Ad26.COV2.S given once or twice, or placebo on both occasions. Ad26.COV2.S was administered intramuscularly at 5 x 10^10 or 1 x 10^11 viral particles, either as a single shot or as two shots given 56 days apart. Findings and caveats that apply to the study as a whole: Spike-specific TCR breadth was higher in Ad26.COV2.S recipients than in placebo recipients (P = 0.0014). The authors noted that the TCR breadth and depth analyses may have underestimated total T cell responses. Comparable non-spike TCR breadth was observed between vaccine and placebo recipients, consistent with only spike being contained in the vaccine. The study was not powered to compare responses between vaccine doses or regimens. Substantial breadth of spike-specific CD8+ and CD4+ T cell responses was reported after vaccination.

The germline ends are 16 bases apart after V is trimmed by 4 bases and J by 3 bases. The CDR3, from cysteine to phenylalanine, totals 15 residues. The retained sequence is limited to the CDR3, 45 bases, with the frame set at the first base. The germline V gene provides CDR1 SQVTM and CDR2 ANQGSEA. Sample treatment or condition, as interpreted from the label and publication: some 20 received Ad26.COV2.S at low or high dose, single or two shots; 5 received placebo; per-sample allocation not given. For vaccine and placebo recipients, the sequenced repertoires came from samples collected on day 63 after the first injection. Between 29 July and 7 August 2020, Cohort 1b enrolled 25 adults aged 18-55 years at one site in Boston, USA. Ad26.COV2.S was a replication-incompetent adenovirus type 26 vector expressing a prefusion-stabilized SARS-CoV-2 spike protein from the original Wuhan strain.

This clonotype was sampled from a person aged 18-60 years who received the Ad26.COV2.S COVID-19 vaccine or a placebo. Rearrangement joined TRBV29-1 to TRBJ1-5, with an unclear D gene assignment. Sequences were derived from peripheral blood, sampled in a trial of Ad26.COV2.S vaccine versus placebo. The DNA sequence is as follows: TGCAGCGTTGTGTGGGCCGATAGGGCCAATCAGCCCCAGCATTTT. Translation gives CSVVWADRANQPQHF.